Each of the 17 T cell receptor beta chains below was sequenced from the same sample in a study of radiotherapy plus CTLA-4 blockade in lung cancer. Data came from immunoSEQ multiplex PCR; TCRdb stores just in-frame clones and leaves some out. The table shows about 86,000 clones, with roughly four fifths occurring only once. The source material was peripheral blood, sampled from a patient treated with radiotherapy plus ipilimumab. The receptors derive from a human donor with non-small cell lung cancer who had stable disease on radiotherapy plus ipilimumab.

This chain links TRBV27 with TRBJ2-7; 10 bases fit TRBD2. Germline V gene lookup returns CDR1 MNHEY and CDR2 SMNVEV (reference sequence). CDR3 length: 17 residues. With V trimmed by 7 bases and J by 6 bases, 18 bases remained unmatched. In DNA, the CDR3 is TGTGCCAGCACCGAATCACCAGGGGCTAGCGGGAGATTCGAGCAGTACTTC. As protein: CASTESPGASGRFEQYF.

The chain links TRBV19 to TRBJ1-5, with D maybe TRBD1 (6 bases). This CDR3 has 17 residues. The germline CDR1 and CDR2 sequences are LNHDA and SQIVND (reference sequence). Trimming left V 9 bases short and J 0 bases short, with 21 bases between. The CDR3 reads CASKRVQGTFSNQPQHF. The CDR3, as DNA: TGTGCCAGCAAAAGGGTCCAGGGGACTTTTAGCAATCAGCCCCAGCATTTT. Variable domain in full (rest from reference TRBV19 and TRBJ1-5): DGGITQSPKYLFRKEGQNVTLSCEQNLNHDAMYWYRQDPGQGLRLIYYSQIVNDFQKGDIAEGYSVSREKKESFPLTVTSAQKNPTAFYLCASKRVQGTFSNQPQHFGDGTRLSIL.

DNA for the CDR3: TGTGCCAGCAGGCGACAGGGGCTGGTTTACGAGCAGTACTTC. It encodes CASRRQGLVYEQYF. The V call is TRBV28, the J call TRBJ2-7; 8 bases line up with TRBD1. The CDR3 runs to 14 residues. V trimming: 6 bases; J trimming: 4 bases; junction bases outside the gene matches: 8. Germline assignment: CDR1 MDHEN and CDR2 SYDVKM.

This chain connects TRBV30 to TRBJ2-1, with 7 bases fitting TRBD2. Germline CDR1 and CDR2: GTSNPN and SVGIG (reference sequence). The CDR3 is made up of 16 amino acids. J lost 4 bases, V lost 2 bases, and 11 bases had no gene match. CDR3 in DNA: TGTGCCTGGAGTTTCCCCAGGAGCGGGGCTTACAATGAGCAGTTCTTC. This codes for CAWSFPRSGAYNEQFF.

The DNA of the CDR3 is TGTGCCAGCAGCCCCCTAGGGCAGGGGAGGTATCAGCCCCAGCATTTT. Translated, it gives CASSPLGQGRYQPQHF. The genes are TRBV28 and TRBJ1-5; tentative D call: TRBD1 (6 bases). Trimming took 6 bases from V and 5 from J, leaving 20 bases between them. In germline, CDR1 is MDHEN, CDR2 SYDVKM. The CDR3 covers 16 residues.

To note about this clone: Other DNA sequences from this sample encode an identical CDR3 as well. The rearrangement links TRBV29-1 to TRBJ1-2; D is unresolved. Deletions cut 5 bases from V and 2 bases from J, with 6 bases between. Germline CDR1 is SQVTM and CDR2 is ANQGSEA. There are 11 residues in the CDR3. The CDR3 coding sequence is TGCAGCGTTTCAGAAAACTATGGCTACACCTTC. It is translated as CSVSENYGYTF.

This clone was counted between two and nine times. V gene TRBV18 combines with J gene TRBJ2-7; D assignment may be TRBD1 or TRBD2 (6 bases each). CDR1 and CDR2 from the germline V gene are KGHSH and LQKENI. V gave up 1 base and J gave up 6 bases, with 13 bases separating them. This CDR3 is 14 amino acids long. The CDR3 loop is CASSPQGGRGEQYF. CDR3 coding DNA: TGTGCCAGCTCACCACAGGGGGGTCGGGGCGAGCAGTACTTC.

This rearrangement joins TRBV30 to TRBJ1-6; D might be TRBD1 (5 bases). V gave up 1 base and J gave up 7 bases, with 14 bases separating them. The length of the CDR3 is 15 residues. Looked up from germline, CDR1 is GTSNPN and CDR2 is SVGIG (reference sequence). The CDR3 loop is CAWSGGMITNSPLHF. The CDR3 nucleotides are TGTGCCTGGAGTGGGGGGATGATAACGAATTCACCCCTCCACTTT.

The chain employs TRBV27 and TRBJ2-7, with D possibly matching TRBD2 (6 bases). V was cut by 5 bases and J by 3 bases, with 17 bases left in between. CDR3 length: 15 amino acids. Per germline, CDR1 MNHEY and CDR2 SMNVEV (reference sequence). DNA for the CDR3: TGTGCCAGCAGTCTCCGGGCCCCCGGGAGCTACGAGCAGTACTTC. Translating gives CASSLRAPGSYEQYF.

The chain employs TRBV14 and TRBJ2-7, with D tentatively TRBD1 (5 bases). The CDR3 consists of 15 residues. The V gene lost 3 bases and the J gene lost 3 bases, with 15 bases spanning the gap. The germline gives CDR1 SGHDN, CDR2 FVKESK. DNA for the CDR3: TGTGCCAGCAGCCAGGGGCCAGGGCCCATCTACGAGCAGTACTTC. Translating gives CASSQGPGPIYEQYF.

The chain couples TRBV19 to TRBJ2-3; TRBD2 matches at 11 bases. Trimming took 7 bases from V and 1 from J; bases not matched to a gene: 1. Germline CDR1 is LNHDA and CDR2 is SQIVND (reference sequence). There are 14 residues in the CDR3. CDR3 amino acids: CASTTSGGTDTQYF. Here the CDR3 DNA reads TGTGCCAGTACGACTAGCGGGGGCACAGATACGCAGTATTTT.

In this sample, this clone turned up once. The gene calls are TRBV11-2 and TRBJ2-3, with TRBD2 matching over 7 bases. V was pared by 3 bases and J by 3 bases, with 9 bases of the junction left unmatched. The CDR3 runs 16 residues. In germline, CDR1 is SGHAT, CDR2 FQNNGV. CDR3 amino acids: CASSFRPLSGTDTQYF. The DNA for the CDR3 is TGTGCCAGCAGCTTTAGACCCCTTAGCGGGACAGATACGCAGTATTTT.

J is TRBJ2-7 and V is TRBV19; TRBD1 agrees at 7 bases. Unmatched junction bases numbered 10, after V lost 10 bases and J lost 4 bases. Germline V lookup: CDR1 LNHDA, CDR2 SQIVND (reference sequence). The CDR3 is 13 amino acids. CDR3 loop: CATGTAPGYEQYF. The DNA for the CDR3 is TGTGCCACCGGGACAGCTCCGGGGTACGAGCAGTACTTC.

This chain uses TRBV19 with TRBJ1-5; D perhaps matches TRBD1 (5 bases). Germline V gives CDR1 LNHDA, CDR2 SQIVND (reference sequence). This CDR3 is 18 amino acids long. V was cut by 3 bases and J by 4 bases, with 22 bases left in between. CDR3 loop: CASSIMLHPGDRNQPQHF. The CDR3 region has the DNA TGTGCCAGTAGTATCATGCTCCATCCGGGAGACAGAAATCAGCCCCAGCATTTT. Based on the CDR3 plus reference TRBV19 and TRBJ1-5, the full variable domain is DGGITQSPKYLFRKEGQNVTLSCEQNLNHDAMYWYRQDPGQGLRLIYYSQIVNDFQKGDIAEGYSVSREKKESFPLTVTSAQKNPTAFYLCASSIMLHPGDRNQPQHFGDGTRLSIL.

V is TRBV28 and J is TRBJ2-2; D is perhaps TRBD2 (7 bases). The germline V gene encodes CDR1 MDHEN and CDR2 SYDVKM. V was clipped by 1 base and J by 7 bases, with 10 bases between them. This CDR3 comprises 14 residues. This CDR3 is CASSLSGGIGELFF. The CDR3 nucleotides are TGTGCCAGCAGTTTATCGGGGGGCATCGGGGAGCTGTTTTTT.

The chain recombines TRBV4-1 with TRBJ2-3; the D is unclear. The length of the CDR3 is 15 residues. V was cut by 6 bases and J by 0 bases, with 13 bases left in between. In germline, CDR1 is MGHRA, CDR2 YSYEKL. In DNA form, the CDR3 reads TGCGCCAGCAGGGTCATCTCACATAGCACAGATACGCAGTATTTT. This gives the protein CASRVISHSTDTQYF.

The CDR3 sequence: CASSPGTGGTYNEQFF. The CDR3 DNA follows: TGTGCCAGCTCACCAGGGACAGGGGGCACCTACAATGAGCAGTTCTTC. V gene TRBV18 combines with J gene TRBJ2-1; 12 positions match TRBD1. J was trimmed by 2 bases and V by 2 bases; bases with no gene match: 1. The V gene's germline CDR1 is KGHSH and CDR2 LQKENI. CDR3 length: 16 residues.